This TCR beta chain is drawn from a study of graft-versus-host responses after intestinal transplantation. The study's findings and limits: Allografts of one patient group, those with graft-donor T cell macrochimerism, had high graft-versus-host to host-versus-graft clonal ratios.

Repertoires were generated with immunoSEQ multiplex PCR, while TCRdb's copy carries only in-frame clones and drops some. The sample lists approximately 60,000 clones; 70% to 90% were seen once. A word on this clone: Its antigen is as yet unknown.

Sequencing used PBMCs, obtained 26 days after transplant. The clonotype originates from a human patient who received an intestinal transplant, so some T cells may come from the graft donor.

The CDR3 DNA follows: TGTGCCAGCAGTTTACAAGGGGCCCTCTATGGCTACACCTTC. It yields the protein CASSLQGALYGYTF. The rearrangement links TRBV28 to TRBJ1-2, with D possibly TRBD1 on 5 matching bases. CDR3 size: 14 residues. Germline loops: CDR1 MDHEN, CDR2 SYDVKM. Trimming left V 2 bases short and J 4 bases short, with 11 bases between.